In its sample, the clone carrying this TCR beta chain was seen many times. Its antigen remains unidentified. Trimming left V 5 bases short and J 5 bases short, with 14 bases between. Germline V lookup: CDR1 SEHNR, CDR2 FQNEAQ (reference sequence). The CDR3 loop spans 14 amino acids. The sample originates from a study of identical twins. Findings and caveats of the study: Abundant beta clonotypes from cord blood had fewer insertions, unlike memory repertoires, which showed none.

Via MiXCR, TCRdb re-called the 5' RACE reads, giving one row per CDR3 protein. There are around 160,000 distinct CDR3 sequences in the sample; roughly 3.3% occur only once, and around 8% lies in the top ten. The donor group consisted entirely of healthy Caucasians. The material sequenced was memory T cells sorted from blood. The chain joins TRBV7-9 to TRBJ2-3; D gene uncertain. This clonotype was sampled from a man aged 18-30 years in good health. The DNA of the CDR3 is TGTGCCAGCAGCCACCCGATGACCCGAGATACGCAGTATTTT. It codes for CASSHPMTRDTQYF.